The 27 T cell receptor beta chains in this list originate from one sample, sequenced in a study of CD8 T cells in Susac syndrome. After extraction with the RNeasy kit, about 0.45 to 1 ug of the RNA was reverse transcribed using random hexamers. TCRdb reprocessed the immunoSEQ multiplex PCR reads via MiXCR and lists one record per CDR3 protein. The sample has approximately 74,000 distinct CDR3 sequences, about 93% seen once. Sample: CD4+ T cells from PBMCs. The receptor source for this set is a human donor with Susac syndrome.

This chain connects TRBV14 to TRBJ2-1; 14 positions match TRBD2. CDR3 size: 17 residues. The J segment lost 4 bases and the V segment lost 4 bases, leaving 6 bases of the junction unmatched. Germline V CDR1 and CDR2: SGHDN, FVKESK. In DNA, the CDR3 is TGTGCCAGCAGCCCCCCGGGACTAGCGGGAGCATACAATGAGCAGTTCTTC. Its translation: CASSPPGLAGAYNEQFF.

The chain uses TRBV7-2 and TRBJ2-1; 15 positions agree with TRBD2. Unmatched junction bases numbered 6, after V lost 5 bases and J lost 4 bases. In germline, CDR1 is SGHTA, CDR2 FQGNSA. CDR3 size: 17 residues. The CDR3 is CASSPAGTSGRYNEQFF. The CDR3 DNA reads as TGTGCCAGCAGCCCAGCCGGGACTAGCGGGAGGTACAATGAGCAGTTCTTC. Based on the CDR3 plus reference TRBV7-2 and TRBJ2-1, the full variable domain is GAGVSQSPSNKVTEKGKDVELRCDPISGHTALYWYRQSLGQGLEFLIYFQGNSAPDKSGLPSDRFSAERTGGSVSTLTIQRTQQEDSAVYLCASSPAGTSGRYNEQFFGPGTRLTVL.

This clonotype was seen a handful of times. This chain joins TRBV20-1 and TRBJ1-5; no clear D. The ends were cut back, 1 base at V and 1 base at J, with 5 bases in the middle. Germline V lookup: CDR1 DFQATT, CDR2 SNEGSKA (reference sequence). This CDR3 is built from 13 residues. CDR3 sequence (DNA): TGCAGTGCTAGAGCCACCAGCAATCAGCCCCAGCATTTT. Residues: CSARATSNQPQHF.

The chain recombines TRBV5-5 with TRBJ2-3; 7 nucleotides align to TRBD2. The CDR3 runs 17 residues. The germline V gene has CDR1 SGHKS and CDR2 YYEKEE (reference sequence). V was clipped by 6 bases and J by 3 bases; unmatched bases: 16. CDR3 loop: CASTVHEGGSRTDTQYF. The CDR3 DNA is TGTGCCAGCACCGTGCACGAGGGAGGGAGTCGAACAGATACGCAGTATTTT.

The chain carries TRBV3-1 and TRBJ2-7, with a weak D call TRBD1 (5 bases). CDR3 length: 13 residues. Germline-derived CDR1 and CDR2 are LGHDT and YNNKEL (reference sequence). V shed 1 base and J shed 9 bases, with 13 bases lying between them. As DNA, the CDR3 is TGTGCCAGCAGCCAAGGCCAGGGCTTAGGGCAGTACTTC. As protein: CASSQGQGLGQYF.

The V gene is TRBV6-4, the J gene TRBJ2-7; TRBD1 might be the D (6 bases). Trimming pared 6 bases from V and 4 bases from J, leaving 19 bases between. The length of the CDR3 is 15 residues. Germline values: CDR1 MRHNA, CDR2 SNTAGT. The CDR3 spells CASSAQQGILYEQYF. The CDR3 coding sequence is TGTGCCAGCAGCGCCCAACAGGGAATCCTTTACGAGCAGTACTTC.

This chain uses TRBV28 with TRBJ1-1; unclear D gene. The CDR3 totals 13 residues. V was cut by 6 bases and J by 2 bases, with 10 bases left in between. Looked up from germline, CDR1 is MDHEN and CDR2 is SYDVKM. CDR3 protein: CASSFDGNTEAFF. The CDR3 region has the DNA TGTGCCAGCAGCTTCGACGGAAACACTGAAGCTTTCTTT.

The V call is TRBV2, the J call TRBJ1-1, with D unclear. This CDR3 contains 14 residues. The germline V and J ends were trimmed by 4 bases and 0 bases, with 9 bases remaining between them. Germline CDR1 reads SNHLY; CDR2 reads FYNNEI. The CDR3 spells CASSVEQLNTEAFF. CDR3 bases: TGTGCCAGCAGTGTCGAACAGTTGAACACTGAAGCTTTCTTT.

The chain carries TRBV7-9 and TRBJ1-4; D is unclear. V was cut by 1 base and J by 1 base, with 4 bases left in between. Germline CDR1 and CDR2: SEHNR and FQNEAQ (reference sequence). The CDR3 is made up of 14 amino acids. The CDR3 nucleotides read TGTGCCAGCAGCTTAGGTATAACTAATGAAAAACTGTTTTTT. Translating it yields CASSLGITNEKLFF.

In nucleotides, the CDR3 is TGTGCCAGCAGTGACTCGGGCCTACCAGATACGCAGTATTTT. It yields the protein CASSDSGLPDTQYF. This chain links TRBV6-4 with TRBJ2-3; D call uncertain. The CDR3 consists of 14 residues. CDR1 MRHNA and CDR2 SNTAGT come from the germline V gene. Trimming cost V 0 bases and J 4 bases, with 8 bases left between them.

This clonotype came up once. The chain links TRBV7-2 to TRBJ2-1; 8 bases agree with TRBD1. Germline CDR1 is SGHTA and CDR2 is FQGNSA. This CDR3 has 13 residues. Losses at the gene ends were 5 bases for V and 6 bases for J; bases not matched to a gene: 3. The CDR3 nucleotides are TGTGCCAGCAGCCTAGACAGGGGCAATGAGCAGTTCTTC. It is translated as CASSLDRGNEQFF.

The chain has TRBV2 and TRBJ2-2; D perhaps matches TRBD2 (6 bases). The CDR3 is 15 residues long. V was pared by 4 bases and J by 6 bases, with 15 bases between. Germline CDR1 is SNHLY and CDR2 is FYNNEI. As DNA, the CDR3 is TGTGCCAGCAGTGGCCGGAGACTAGGACCCGGGGAGCTGTTTTTT. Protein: CASSGRRLGPGELFF. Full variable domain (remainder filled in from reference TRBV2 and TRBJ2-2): EPEVTQTPSHQVTQMGQEVILRCVPISNHLYFYWYRQILGQKVEFLVSFYNNEISEKSEIFDDQFSVERPDGSNFTLKIRSTKLEDSAMYFCASSGRRLGPGELFFGEGSRLTVL.

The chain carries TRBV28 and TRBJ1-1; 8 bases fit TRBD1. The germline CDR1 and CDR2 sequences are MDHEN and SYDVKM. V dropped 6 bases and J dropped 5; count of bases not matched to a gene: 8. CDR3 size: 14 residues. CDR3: CASSTPRQGTEAFF. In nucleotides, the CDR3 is TGTGCCAGCAGCACACCTAGACAGGGGACTGAAGCTTTCTTT.

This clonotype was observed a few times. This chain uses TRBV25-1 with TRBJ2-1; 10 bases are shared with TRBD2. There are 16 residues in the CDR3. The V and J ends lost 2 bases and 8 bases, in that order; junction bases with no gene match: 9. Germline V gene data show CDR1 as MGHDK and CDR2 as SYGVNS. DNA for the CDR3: TGTGCCAGCAGTGAAGCGTCTAGCGGGAGCTTGGATGAGCAGTTCTTC. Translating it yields CASSEASSGSLDEQFF.

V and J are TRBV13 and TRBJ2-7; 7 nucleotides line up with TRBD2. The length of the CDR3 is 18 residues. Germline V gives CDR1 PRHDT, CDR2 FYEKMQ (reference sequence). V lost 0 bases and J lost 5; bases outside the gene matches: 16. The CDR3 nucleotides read TGTGCCAGCAGCTTAGGCGGGATGGGGCGGGAGCAGGTGCACGAGCAGTACTTC. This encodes CASSLGGMGREQVHEQYF.

The chain's CDR3 is CASSPGDALNTEAFF. The CDR3 bases are TGCGCCAGCAGCCCGGGGGACGCTTTGAACACTGAAGCTTTCTTT. The V and J genes are TRBV5-1 and TRBJ1-1, with a weak D call TRBD1 (5 bases). Germline loops: CDR1 SGHRS, CDR2 YFSETQ. The germline V and J ends were trimmed by 4 bases and 0 bases, with 13 bases remaining between them. The CDR3 runs to 15 residues. The variable domain in full, with the rest retrieved from reference TRBV5-1 and TRBJ1-1, is KAGVTQTPRYLIKTRGQQVTLSCSPISGHRSVSWYQQTPGQGLQFLFEYFSETQRNKGNFPGRFSGRQFSNSRSEMNVSTLELGDSALYLCASSPGDALNTEAFFGQGTRLTVV.

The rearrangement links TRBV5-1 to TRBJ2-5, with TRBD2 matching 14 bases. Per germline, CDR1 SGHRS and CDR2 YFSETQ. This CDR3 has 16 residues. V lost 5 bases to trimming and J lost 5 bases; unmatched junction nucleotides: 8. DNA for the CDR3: TGCGCCAGCAGTCCGACTAGCGGGAGGGTAGGGGAGACCCAGTACTTC. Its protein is CASSPTSGRVGETQYF.

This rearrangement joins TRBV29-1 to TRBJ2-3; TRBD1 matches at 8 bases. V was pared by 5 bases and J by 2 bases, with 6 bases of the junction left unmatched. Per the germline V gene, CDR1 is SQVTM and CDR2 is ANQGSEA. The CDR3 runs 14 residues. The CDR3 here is CSVCRDRITDTQYF. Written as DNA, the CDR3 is TGCAGCGTTTGCCGGGACAGGATCACAGATACGCAGTATTTT.

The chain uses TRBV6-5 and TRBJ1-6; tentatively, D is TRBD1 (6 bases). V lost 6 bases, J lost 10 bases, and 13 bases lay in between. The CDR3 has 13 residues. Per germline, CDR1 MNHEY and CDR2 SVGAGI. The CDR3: CASSYRVGSPLHF. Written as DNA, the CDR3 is TGTGCCAGCAGCTACAGGGTTGGGTCACCCCTCCACTTT.

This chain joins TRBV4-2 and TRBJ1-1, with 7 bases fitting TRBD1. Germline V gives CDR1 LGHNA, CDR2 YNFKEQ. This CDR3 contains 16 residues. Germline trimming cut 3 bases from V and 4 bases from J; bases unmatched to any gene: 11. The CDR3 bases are TGTGCCAGCAGCCACCTCGACAGGGCCCAGGGCACTGAAGCTTTCTTT. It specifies CASSHLDRAQGTEAFF.

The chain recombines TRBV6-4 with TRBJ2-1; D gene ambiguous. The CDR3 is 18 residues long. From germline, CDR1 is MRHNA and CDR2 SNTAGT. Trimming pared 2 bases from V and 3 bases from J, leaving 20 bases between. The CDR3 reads CASSDLALSSPDYNEQFF. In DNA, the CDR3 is TGTGCCAGCAGTGACCTTGCTCTGAGTAGCCCGGACTACAATGAGCAGTTCTTC.

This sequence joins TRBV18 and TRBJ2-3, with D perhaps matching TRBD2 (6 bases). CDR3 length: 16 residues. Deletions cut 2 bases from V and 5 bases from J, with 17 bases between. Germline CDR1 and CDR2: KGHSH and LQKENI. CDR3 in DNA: TGTGCCAGCTCACCAGGTAGTACGGGAGAAAAAGATACGCAGTATTTT. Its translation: CASSPGSTGEKDTQYF.

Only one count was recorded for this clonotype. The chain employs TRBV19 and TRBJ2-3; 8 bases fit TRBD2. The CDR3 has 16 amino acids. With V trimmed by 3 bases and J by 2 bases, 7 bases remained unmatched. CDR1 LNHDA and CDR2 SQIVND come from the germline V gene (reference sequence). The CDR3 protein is CASSILAGLHTDTQYF. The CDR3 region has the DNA TGTGCCAGTAGTATCTTAGCGGGACTTCACACAGATACGCAGTATTTT.

The CDR3 sequence is CASSSNPGLTNYGYTF. The CDR3 region has the DNA TGTGCCAGCAGCTCTAATCCGGGACTGACTAACTATGGCTACACCTTC. This rearrangement joins TRBV7-2 to TRBJ1-2; maybe TRBD1 (5 bases). The CDR3 is made up of 16 amino acids. V was trimmed by 4 bases and J by 0 bases, leaving 15 bases between them. Germline assignment: CDR1 SGHTA and CDR2 FQGNSA.

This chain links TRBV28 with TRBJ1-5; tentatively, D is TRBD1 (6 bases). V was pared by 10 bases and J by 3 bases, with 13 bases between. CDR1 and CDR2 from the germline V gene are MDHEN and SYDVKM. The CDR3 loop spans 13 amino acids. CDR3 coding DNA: TGTGCCACCAAGGGGGTCCTCAATCAGCCCCAGCATTTT. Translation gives CATKGVLNQPQHF.

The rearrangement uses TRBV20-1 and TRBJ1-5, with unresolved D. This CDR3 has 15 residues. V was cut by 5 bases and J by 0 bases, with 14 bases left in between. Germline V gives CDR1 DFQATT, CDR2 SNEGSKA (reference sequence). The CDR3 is CSAVPLAYSNQPQHF. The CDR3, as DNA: TGCAGTGCTGTCCCCCTAGCTTATAGCAATCAGCCCCAGCATTTT.

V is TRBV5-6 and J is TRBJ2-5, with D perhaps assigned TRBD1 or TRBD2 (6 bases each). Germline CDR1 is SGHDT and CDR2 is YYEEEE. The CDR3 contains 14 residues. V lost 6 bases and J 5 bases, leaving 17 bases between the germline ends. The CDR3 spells CASTPLGGRETQYF. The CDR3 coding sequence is TGTGCCAGCACCCCGCTAGGGGGGCGGGAGACCCAGTACTTC.